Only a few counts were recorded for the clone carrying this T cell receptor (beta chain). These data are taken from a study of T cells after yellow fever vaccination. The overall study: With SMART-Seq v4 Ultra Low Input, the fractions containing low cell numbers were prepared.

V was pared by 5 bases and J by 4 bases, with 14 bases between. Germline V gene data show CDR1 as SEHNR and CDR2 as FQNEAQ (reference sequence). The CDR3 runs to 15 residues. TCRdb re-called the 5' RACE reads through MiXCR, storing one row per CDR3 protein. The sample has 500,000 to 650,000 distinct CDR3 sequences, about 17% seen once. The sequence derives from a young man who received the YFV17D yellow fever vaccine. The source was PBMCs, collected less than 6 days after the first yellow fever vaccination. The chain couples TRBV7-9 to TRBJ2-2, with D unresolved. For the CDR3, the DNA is TGTGCCAGCAGCGCTCTCTCCTGGGCCACCGGGGAGCTGTTTTTT. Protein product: CASSALSWATGELFF.